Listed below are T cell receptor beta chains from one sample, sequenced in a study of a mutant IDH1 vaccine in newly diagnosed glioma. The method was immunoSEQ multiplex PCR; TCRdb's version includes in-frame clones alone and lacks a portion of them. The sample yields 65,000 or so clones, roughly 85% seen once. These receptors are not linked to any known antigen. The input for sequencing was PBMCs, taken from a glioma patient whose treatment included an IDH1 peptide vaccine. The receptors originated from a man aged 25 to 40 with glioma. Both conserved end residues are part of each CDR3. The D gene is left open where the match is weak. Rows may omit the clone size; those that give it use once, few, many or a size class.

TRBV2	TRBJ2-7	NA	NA	TGTGCCAGCACGGGGTCCTACGAGCAGTACTTC	CASTGSYEQYF
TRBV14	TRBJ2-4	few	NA	TGTGCCAGCAGCTCAACCTTGGGCCTAAACATTCAGTACTTC	CASSSTLGLNIQYF
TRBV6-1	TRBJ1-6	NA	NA	TGTGCCAGCAGTACGGGACCAAATTCACCCCTCCACTTT	CASSTGPNSPLHF
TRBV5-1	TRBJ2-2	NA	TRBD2	TGCGCCAGCAGCTTTGGGACTAGCGGGGGGCCGGGCACCGGGGAGCTGTTTTTT	CASSFGTSGGPGTGELFF
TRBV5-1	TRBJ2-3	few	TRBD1	TGCGCCAGCAGCGGCACAGGGGGCACAGATACGCAGTATTTT	CASSGTGGTDTQYF
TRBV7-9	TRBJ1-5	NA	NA	TGTGCCAGCAGCTTTTCGGGACTAGGTGGGAGTCAGCCCCAGCATTTT	CASSFSGLGGSQPQHF
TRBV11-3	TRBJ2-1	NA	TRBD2	TGTGCCAGCAGCCTCACTAGCGGGGGATTCTATGAGCAGTTCTTC	CASSLTSGGFYEQFF
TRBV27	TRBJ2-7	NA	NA	TGTGCCAGCAGTGGGAATTCCTACGAGCAGTACTTC	CASSGNSYEQYF
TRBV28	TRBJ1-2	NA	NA	TGTGCCAGCGCAACCGGGACACTCTATGGCTACACCTTC	CASATGTLYGYTF
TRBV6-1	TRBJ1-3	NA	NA	TGTGCCAGCAGCCAGGGTCCAGGAAACACCATATATTTT	CASSQGPGNTIYF
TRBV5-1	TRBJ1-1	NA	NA	TGCGCCAGCAGCATGAACAGGAAGGAGAACACTGAAGCTTTCTTT	CASSMNRKENTEAFF
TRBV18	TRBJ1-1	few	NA	TGTGCCAGCTCACCACAGAGATCCAGGGATGGCACTGAAGCTTTCTTT	CASSPQRSRDGTEAFF
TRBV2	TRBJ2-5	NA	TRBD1	TGTGCCAGCAGTGGGGGGACAGGGGAAGAGACCCAGTACTTC	CASSGGTGEETQYF
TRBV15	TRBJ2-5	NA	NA	TGTGCCACCAGCAGAGAGGGGGGCCTCGGGGAGCAGTACTTC	CATSREGGLGEQYF
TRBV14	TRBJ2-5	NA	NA	TGTGCCAGCAGCCAAGATATGAGGGGGGAGACCCAGTACTTC	CASSQDMRGETQYF
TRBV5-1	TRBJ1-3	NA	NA	TGCGCCAGCAGCTTGGGGGGGCAAGCTGGAAACACCATATATTTT	CASSLGGQAGNTIYF
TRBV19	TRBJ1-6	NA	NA	TGTGCCAGTAGTATATGGGAGGACAGCAATTCACCCCTCCACTTT	CASSIWEDSNSPLHF
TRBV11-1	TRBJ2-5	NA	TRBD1	TGTGCCAGCAGCCTAAGACAGGGTGGGGAGACCCAGTACTTC	CASSLRQGGETQYF
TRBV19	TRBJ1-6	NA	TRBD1	TGTGCCAGTAGTGTACTTACAGGGGACGGACCCCTCCACTTT	CASSVLTGDGPLHF
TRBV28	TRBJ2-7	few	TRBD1	TGTGCCAGCAGTTTAGCGCGTCAGGGGGCTCGCGAGCAGTACTTC	CASSLARQGAREQYF
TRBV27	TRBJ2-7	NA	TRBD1	TGTGCCAGCAGCTTTGGGACAGGGCGTCTGGAGCAGTACTTC	CASSFGTGRLEQYF
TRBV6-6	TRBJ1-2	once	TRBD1	TGTGCCAGCAGTCACAAGGACAGGGGACATGGCTACACCTTC	CASSHKDRGHGYTF
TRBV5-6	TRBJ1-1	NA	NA	TGTGCCAGCAGCTTAGGGATTTCTGAAGCTTTCTTT	CASSLGISEAFF
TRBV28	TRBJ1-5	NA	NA	TGTGCCAGCAGTCGCTTAACAGGGCGTAGCAATCAGCCCCAGCATTTT	CASSRLTGRSNQPQHF
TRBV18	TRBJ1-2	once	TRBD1	TGTGCCAGCTCCCTCGACAGGGTCTCTGGCTACACCTTC	CASSLDRVSGYTF